Reported below is one T cell receptor (beta chain). The CDR3 has 11 residues. The V gene lost 6 bases and the J gene lost 6 bases, with 9 bases spanning the gap. Produced via immunoSEQ multiplex PCR; TCRdb's table is partial and in-frame only. Here the sample spans about 190,000 clones, approximately 91% being singletons. This specimen comes from a study of control samples from healthy donors and cancer patients. This chain uses TRBV12-3 or TRBV12-4 with TRBJ2-7, with D possibly being TRBD2 (5 bases). The sequence came from a man aged 25 to 40 in good health. Sequencing was performed on blood. CDR3 nucleotides: TGTGCCAGCAGCCCAGGAGGCGAGCAGTACTTC. The encoded protein is CASSPGGEQYF.